This T cell receptor (beta chain) came from a study of neoadjuvant anti-PD-1 for oral cavity cancer. About the research overall: Most patients had three to four biweekly doses of 3 mg/kg nivolumab before resection. Around day 43, patients without progression received a fourth nivolumab dose before surgery.

Study-wide points: Non-responders to neoadjuvant nivolumab had significantly more clonal PBMC T cells than responders. With a few patients per group, TCR findings need larger cohorts.

Profiled with immunoSEQ multiplex PCR; TCRdb holds only in-frame clones, not every one. This sample carries about 13,000 clones, roughly two thirds of them seen once, and the ten largest clones take about 3.2%. Described time point: after neoadjuvant nivolumab, at surgical resection. Looked up from germline, CDR1 is GTSNPN and CDR2 is SVGIG (reference sequence). Trimming pared 2 bases from V and 2 bases from J, leaving 15 bases between. The CDR3 totals 15 residues. About this clone: Its antigen remains unknown.

The sequence derives from a person aged 40 to 85 with oral cavity squamous cell carcinoma. The chain carries TRBV30 and TRBJ1-2; D may be TRBD1 (6 bases). The sequences come from PBMCs, collected after nivolumab (anti-PD-1) treatment. The CDR3 nucleotides read TGTGCCTGGAGTCCCGGACAGCCTGGGAACTATGGCTACACCTTC. It codes for CAWSPGQPGNYGYTF.